This section outlines one TCR beta chain sequence together with its context. The method was immunoSEQ multiplex PCR; TCRdb's version includes in-frame clones alone and lacks a portion of them. The sample has about 71,000 clones; around nine tenths are singletons. J gave up 2 bases and V 3 bases, and 6 bases lay outside the gene matches. The germline V gene encodes CDR1 DFQATT and CDR2 SNEGSKA (reference sequence). The CDR3 is made up of 14 amino acids. The data are from a study of control samples from healthy donors and cancer patients. The rearrangement uses TRBV20-1 and TRBJ2-7, with 8 positions matching TRBD2. This TCR derives from a man aged 55 to 69 with lung cancer. The sample taken for sequencing was PBMCs. DNA for the CDR3: TGCAGTGCTAGTCGGGGGGGGGACCCCTACGAGCAGTACTTC. Amino acid sequence: CSASRGGDPYEQYF.